A single sample is the source of the 31 T cell receptor beta chains below, sequenced in a study of regulatory T cells in long-lasting Graves disease. As for time point: persistent/refractory GD, antithyroid drugs over 5 years with positive TRAb. The TCR library was made from RNA that had been extracted from PBMCs in TRIzol. Both iRepertoire HTBI primers and Arm-PCR of CDR3 regions were used to build the TCR beta libraries. Using its own MiXCR run on the multiplex PCR reads, TCRdb lists one record per CDR3 protein. The repertoire includes a few hundred thousand distinct CDR3 sequences, approximately 23% of them detected once, and around 13% sits in the top ten. Sample: peripheral blood mononuclear cells (PBMCs), taken when the disease was refractory, from a patient treated with antithyroid drugs. The source of these receptors is a female donor with Graves disease.

There are many counts of this clonotype. The chain employs TRBV6-1 and TRBJ2-7; D assignment may be TRBD1 or TRBD2 (6 bases each). Per germline, CDR1 MNHNS and CDR2 SASEGT. The V and J ends lost 5 bases and 4 bases respectively, with 24 bases between them. The CDR3 covers 17 residues. The CDR3: CASSPWVRRGQSYEQYF. The CDR3 DNA sequence: TGTGCCAGCAGTCCTTGGGTGAGGCGGGGACAATCGTACGAGCAGTACTTC.

At least ten counts were recorded for this clonotype. The chain combines TRBV20-1 with TRBJ2-2; 8 bases map to TRBD2. The CDR3 length is 15 residues. Losses at the gene ends were 4 bases for V and 3 bases for J; bases not matched to a gene: 7. Germline CDR1 is DFQATT and CDR2 is SNEGSKA (reference sequence). The CDR3 region is CSAIPSGGYTGELFF. DNA of the CDR3: TGCAGTGCTATACCCAGCGGGGGATACACCGGGGAGCTGTTTTTT.

This clonotype was recorded at least ten times. The chain carries TRBV5-1 and TRBJ1-1, with D hard to call. In germline, CDR1 is SGHRS, CDR2 YFSETQ. V lost 1 base, J lost 3 bases, and 7 bases lay in between. The CDR3 has 13 residues. CDR3 residues: CASSLNKDTEAFF. The CDR3 DNA sequence: TGCGCCAGCAGCTTGAATAAGGACACTGAAGCTTTCTTT. Drawing the rest from reference TRBV5-1 and TRBJ1-1, the complete variable domain is KAGVTQTPRYLIKTRGQQVTLSCSPISGHRSVSWYQQTPGQGLQFLFEYFSETQRNKGNFPGRFSGRQFSNSRSEMNVSTLELGDSALYLCASSLNKDTEAFFGQGTRLTVV.

This clonotype was seen a few times. The chain combines TRBV11-2 with TRBJ2-3, with a possible D match to TRBD1 (6 bases). The germline V and J ends were trimmed by 1 base and 6 bases, with 11 bases remaining between them. This CDR3 has 14 residues. Looked up from germline, CDR1 is SGHAT and CDR2 is FQNNGV. This chain's CDR3 is CASSLAATGDTQYF. The CDR3, as DNA: TGTGCCAGCAGCTTAGCAGCCACAGGGGATACGCAGTATTTT.

The V gene is TRBV2, the J gene TRBJ2-7; D may be TRBD1 (6 bases). This CDR3 has 13 amino acids. Germline V gives CDR1 SNHLY, CDR2 FYNNEI. V lost 8 bases and J lost 5, with 16 bases in between. The CDR3 here is CASSPTGQHEQYF. The CDR3 DNA follows: TGTGCCAGCTCCCCGACAGGACAACACGAGCAGTACTTC.

This clonotype appeared many times. This chain links TRBV2 with TRBJ2-7; D remains unclear. The CDR3 runs 12 residues. Germline V gene sequence: CDR1 SNHLY, CDR2 FYNNEI. Between the trimmed V and J ends, which lost 1 base and 3 bases, there was a span of 4 bases. CDR3: CASSEDVYEQYF. CDR3 coding DNA: TGTGCCAGCAGTGAAGATGTCTACGAGCAGTACTTC.

The chain joins TRBV7-9 to TRBJ1-5; D is uncertain. Trimming pared 5 bases from V and 1 base from J, leaving 27 bases between. Per germline, CDR1 SEHNR and CDR2 FQNEAQ (reference sequence). The CDR3 is made up of 20 amino acids. CDR3: CASSQKGPSGSLRSNQPQHF. DNA for the CDR3: TGTGCCAGCAGCCAAAAAGGACCCTCAGGCTCCTTGCGGAGCAATCAGCCCCAGCATTTT.

The chain recombines TRBV5-1 with TRBJ2-2; 7 bases fit TRBD2. The V gene's germline CDR1 is SGHRS and CDR2 YFSETQ. Trimming cost V 2 bases and J 4 bases; bases outside gene matches: 5. The CDR3 sequence is 15 residues long. CDR3 sequence: CASSFGLDFTGELFF. The CDR3 nucleotides read TGCGCCAGCAGCTTCGGACTAGACTTCACCGGGGAGCTGTTTTTT.

Worth noting for this clonotype: The junction does not match germline at one end; this may be a read error. This chain links TRBV6-9 with TRBJ2-2, with D perhaps matching TRBD2 (5 bases). Germline CDR1 and CDR2: MNHGY and SVAAGI. This CDR3 comprises 14 residues. CDR3 sequence: CASSSPMVAGEPFF. CDR3 nucleotide sequence: TGTGCCAGCAGTTCCCCTATGGTTGCCGGGGAGCCGTTTTTT.

This clonotype has ten or more counts. This chain links TRBV7-2 with TRBJ1-2; 7 bases are shared with TRBD1. CDR3 length: 13 residues. The V gene's germline CDR1 is SGHTA and CDR2 FQGNSA. Unmatched junction bases numbered 8, after V lost 9 bases and J lost 4 bases. In DNA form, the CDR3 reads TGTGCCAGGGGCACAGGGGCGGGCTATGGCTACACCTTC. Encoded protein: CARGTGAGYGYTF.

This clonotype was seen at least ten times. This rearrangement joins TRBV6-5 to TRBJ2-7; D gene ambiguous. The CDR3 length is 15 residues. Germline CDR1 MNHEY, CDR2 SVGAGI. V was trimmed by 0 bases and J by 6 bases, leaving 15 bases between them. The CDR3 DNA sequence: TGTGCCAGCAGTTACTCCCCCCCTCCAGGTGGCGAGCAGTACTTC. Translated: CASSYSPPPGGEQYF.

This chain connects TRBV7-9 to TRBJ1-5; D is perhaps TRBD1 (5 bases). V was trimmed by 5 bases and J by 11 bases, leaving 13 bases between them. This CDR3 is built from 12 residues. CDR1 is SEHNR, CDR2 FQNEAQ, per germline (reference sequence). The CDR3 DNA follows: TGTGCCAGCAGCCGCCTGGAGGGGTCCCAGCATTTT. This sequence encodes CASSRLEGSQHF.

This chain connects TRBV5-1 to TRBJ2-7; the D gene is possibly TRBD2 (5 bases). Germline CDR1 is SGHRS and CDR2 is YFSETQ. Trimming removed 4 bases at V and 4 bases at J, with 15 bases between. The CDR3 runs 14 residues. CDR3 nucleotide sequence: TGCGCCAGCAGCGCCGATCACGGGATATACGAGCAGTACTTC. Its protein is CASSADHGIYEQYF.

This rearrangement joins TRBV29-1 to TRBJ1-1, with 8 nucleotides matching TRBD1. Trimming cost V 7 bases and J 5 bases; bases outside gene matches: 9. This CDR3 is 13 amino acids long. CDR1 SQVTM and CDR2 ANQGSEA come from the germline V gene. Here the CDR3 reads CSGATGGRTEAFF. The CDR3 DNA reads as TGCAGCGGTGCTACAGGGGGGAGAACTGAAGCTTTCTTT.

The V gene is TRBV7-9, the J gene TRBJ1-2; TRBD1 matches 7 bases. After removal of 5 bases from V and 3 bases from J, the junction contained 9 bases not matched to a gene. The CDR3 length is 15 residues. Germline-derived CDR1 and CDR2 are SEHNR and FQNEAQ (reference sequence). CDR3 region: CASSTTGAEDYGYTF. In nucleotides, the CDR3 is TGTGCCAGCAGCACTACAGGGGCGGAGGACTATGGCTACACCTTC.

This sequence joins TRBV4-2 and TRBJ2-5, with TRBD1 matching over 7 bases. Germline V gives CDR1 LGHNA, CDR2 YNFKEQ. The CDR3 has 14 residues. J gave up 4 bases and V 0 bases, and 2 bases lay outside the gene matches. The CDR3 region is CASSQEGQSETQYF. The CDR3 region has the DNA TGTGCCAGCAGCCAAGAGGGACAGTCAGAGACCCAGTACTTC.

The sample holds a few counts of this clonotype. J is TRBJ2-4 and V is TRBV7-2; D possibly corresponds to TRBD1 (5 bases). This CDR3 spans 20 amino acids. Germline CDR1 is SGHTA and CDR2 is FQGNSA. Trimming took off 1 base at V and 0 bases at J, with 22 bases between the two ends. The CDR3 reads CASSLVARGRAVIAKNIQYF. The CDR3 DNA reads as TGTGCCAGCAGCTTAGTTGCGAGAGGCAGGGCCGTTATAGCCAAAAACATTCAGTACTTC.

This clonotype came up many times. The V call is TRBV12-3 or TRBV12-4, the J call TRBJ1-4; no firm D call. V shed 6 bases and J shed 5 bases, with 16 bases lying between them. The CDR3 has 15 amino acids. The CDR3 region is CASSLGSLGNEKLFF. DNA for the CDR3: TGTGCCAGCAGCCTCGGGTCCCTCGGAAATGAAAAACTGTTTTTT.

This clonotype appeared many times. The V call is TRBV7-2, the J call TRBJ2-7, with 8 bases matching TRBD1. CDR1 SGHTA and CDR2 FQGNSA come from the germline V gene. V shed 3 bases, J shed 5 bases, and the junction held 3 bases outside the gene matches. The CDR3 has 13 amino acids. The CDR3 is CASSLDREDEQYF. The CDR3 region has the DNA TGTGCCAGCAGCTTGGACAGGGAGGACGAGCAGTACTTC.

The chain uses TRBV30 and TRBJ1-2, with D hard to call. The CDR3 sequence is 14 residues long. Trimming left V 0 bases short and J 3 bases short, with 11 bases between. The germline gives CDR1 GTSNPN, CDR2 SVGIG (reference sequence). CDR3 protein: CAWSVPGRYYGYTF. As DNA, the CDR3 is TGTGCCTGGAGTGTACCCGGACGGTACTATGGCTACACCTTC.

This clonotype was picked up many times. The CDR3 protein is CSAPQGPYEQYF. The CDR3 bases are TGCAGTGCTCCACAGGGACCCTACGAGCAGTACTTC. This chain uses TRBV20-1 with TRBJ2-7; D possibly corresponds to TRBD1 (6 bases). Germline loops: CDR1 DFQATT, CDR2 SNEGSKA (reference sequence). V was trimmed by 5 bases and J by 2 bases, leaving 10 bases between them. The CDR3 runs 12 residues.

In this sample, this clonotype turned up many times. DNA of the CDR3: TGTGCCAGCAGACCCCGAGGGCATCTACAAGAGACCCAGTACTTC. Encoded protein: CASRPRGHLQETQYF. The chain couples TRBV7-2 to TRBJ2-5; the D gene is possibly TRBD2 (5 bases). CDR1 and CDR2 from the germline V gene are SGHTA and FQGNSA. The CDR3 is 15 residues long. Trimming removed 6 bases from V and 2 bases from J, with 16 bases in between.

This clonotype was picked up many times. The J gene is TRBJ2-4, the V gene TRBV7-2; TRBD2 is a possible D gene (6 bases). This CDR3 contains 15 residues. Germline V gene data show CDR1 as SGHTA and CDR2 as FQGNSA. V was clipped by 4 bases and J by 0 bases, with 10 bases between them. The CDR3 spells CASSSNGGAKNIQYF. CDR3 in DNA: TGTGCCAGCAGCTCGAACGGGGGAGCCAAAAACATTCAGTACTTC.

This clonotype was counted many times. The chain couples TRBV27 to TRBJ1-1, with D perhaps matching TRBD1 (6 bases). The V and J ends lost 2 bases and 5 bases respectively, with 12 bases between them. The CDR3 length is 14 residues. Germline loops: CDR1 MNHEY, CDR2 SMNVEV (reference sequence). The CDR3 region is CASSLTGRGTEAFF. The CDR3 DNA reads TGTGCCAGCAGTTTAACAGGGAGGGGGACTGAAGCTTTCTTT.

This clonotype has a count of ten or more. The V gene is TRBV12-3 or TRBV12-4, the J gene TRBJ1-2, with 9 bases identical to TRBD1. This CDR3 has 13 residues. The V gene end was trimmed by 4 bases and the J gene end by 4 bases; junction bases not matched to a gene: 1. CDR3 in amino acids: CASSWGQGYGYTF. The CDR3 DNA reads TGTGCCAGCAGTTGGGGACAGGGCTATGGCTACACCTTC.

This clonotype was counted a few times. The rearrangement joins TRBV27 to TRBJ1-1; no clear D. Trimming took 4 bases from V and 3 from J, leaving 12 bases between them. CDR3 size: 14 residues. Germline CDR1 MNHEY, CDR2 SMNVEV (reference sequence). This CDR3 reads CASSSFMRDTEAFF. The CDR3 DNA reads as TGTGCCAGCAGTTCTTTTATGAGGGACACTGAAGCTTTCTTT.

The V gene is TRBV9, the J gene TRBJ2-5, with D uncertain. Germline assignment: CDR1 SGDLS and CDR2 YYNGEE. V was clipped by 3 bases and J by 1 base, with 16 bases between them. The CDR3 spans 16 residues. The CDR3 loop reads CASSEGLMSRQETQYF. DNA of the CDR3: TGTGCCAGCAGCGAAGGCCTGATGTCTCGCCAAGAGACCCAGTACTTC.

In this sample, this clonotype turned up once. This sequence joins TRBV6-1 and TRBJ1-2; 7 nucleotides agree with TRBD1. The germline V gene encodes CDR1 MNHNS and CDR2 SASEGT. The CDR3 has 16 residues. The V gene end was trimmed by 5 bases and the J gene end by 4 bases; junction bases not matched to a gene: 13. The CDR3 loop is CASSPGQPKGAYGYTF. DNA of the CDR3: TGTGCCAGCAGTCCGGGACAGCCAAAAGGGGCCTATGGCTACACCTTC.

This clonotype was observed a handful of times. The gene calls are TRBV6-1 and TRBJ2-7; 9 bases are a match to TRBD1. Germline V gene sequence: CDR1 MNHNS, CDR2 SASEGT. V shed 7 bases, J shed 5 bases, and the junction held 12 bases outside the gene matches. The CDR3 has 15 residues. CDR3: CASIPQDRGPNEQYF. In DNA form, the CDR3 reads TGTGCCAGCATTCCCCAGGACAGGGGTCCTAACGAGCAGTACTTC.

Only a few counts were recorded for this clonotype. This chain links TRBV20-1 with TRBJ1-5, with 7 positions matching TRBD1. The germline V gene has CDR1 DFQATT and CDR2 SNEGSKA (reference sequence). Trimming took 5 bases from V and 3 from J; bases not matched to a gene: 13. The length of the CDR3 is 16 residues. CDR3 protein: CSAWSRGSGANQPQHF. Here the CDR3 DNA reads TGCAGTGCTTGGAGCAGGGGGAGTGGGGCCAATCAGCCCCAGCATTTT.

As to this clonotype: Just one base apart from a much larger clone, this may be a read error. The chain joins TRBV14 to TRBJ2-5, with 10 bases lining up with TRBD2. Germline V CDR1 and CDR2: SGHDN, FVKESK. This CDR3 is 17 amino acids long. After removal of 5 bases from V and 4 bases from J, the junction contained 13 bases not matched to a gene. CDR3 protein: CASSVGLRASGRETQYF. As DNA, the CDR3 is TGTGCCAGCAGCGTCGGACTTAGGGCTAGCGGGAGAGAGACCCAGTACTTC.